The rows below give T cell receptor beta chains drawn from one sample of a study of T cells after yellow fever vaccination. TCRdb re-analysed the 5' RACE reads in MiXCR, keeping a single row per CDR3 protein. The table includes around 530,000 distinct CDR3 sequences, about a sixth detected once. The sequenced sample was PBMCs, obtained about 5 days after the first yellow fever vaccination. These receptors all come from a man younger than 30 who received the YFV17D yellow fever vaccine. Both conserved end residues are part of each CDR3. D genes are given only for firm matches. Clone size appears in some rows only: once, few, many, or a class for an expanded clone.

CASSTQQGGGNTIYF	TGTGCCAGCAGCACCCAACAGGGAGGAGGAAACACCATATATTTT	few	TRBV2	TRBJ1-3	-	15
CASQVAVSNQPQHF	TGTGCCAGTCAGGTGGCAGTAAGCAATCAGCCCCAGCATTTT	-	TRBV19	TRBJ1-5	-	14
CASSPLGSETQYF	TGTGCCAGCAGCCCGCTGGGTTCGGAGACCCAGTACTTC	-	TRBV14	TRBJ2-5	-	13
CASSGRGRGEAFF	TGTGCCAGCAGTGGTAGGGGGCGCGGTGAAGCTTTCTTT	few	TRBV12-3/TRBV12-4	TRBJ1-1	TRBD1	13
CASSFEQIPYNEQFF	TGTGCCAGCAGTTTCGAACAGATCCCCTACAATGAGCAGTTCTTC	-	TRBV12-3/TRBV12-4	TRBJ2-1	-	15
CASSQDHRGPYATNEKLFF	TGCGCCAGCAGCCAAGATCACCGAGGACCCTATGCAACTAATGAAAAACTGTTTTTT	few	TRBV4-3	TRBJ1-4	-	19
CASSPTGYEQYF	TGTGCCAGCAGCCCTACAGGGTACGAGCAGTACTTC	few	TRBV12-3/TRBV12-4	TRBJ2-7	-	12
CASGRDRGQETQYF	TGTGCCAGCGGCCGGGACAGGGGCCAAGAGACCCAGTACTTC	-	TRBV7-2	TRBJ2-5	TRBD1	14
CSARDSASGGRYEQYF	TGCAGTGCTAGAGATTCGGCCAGCGGGGGCCGATACGAGCAGTACTTC	few	TRBV20-1	TRBJ2-7	TRBD2	16
CASGVGGTYQPQHF	TGTGCCAGCGGAGTAGGGGGAACTTATCAGCCCCAGCATTTT	few	TRBV6-2/TRBV6-3	TRBJ1-5	-	14
CASSPGAGGNTGELFF	TGCGCCAGCAGCCCCGGGGCAGGGGGCAATACCGGGGAGCTGTTTTTT	-	TRBV4-3	TRBJ2-2	TRBD1	16
CASSLGDITDTQYF	TGTGCCAGCAGTTTAGGGGATATCACAGATACGCAGTATTTT	many	TRBV12-3/TRBV12-4	TRBJ2-3	-	14
CASRWTSQETQYF	TGTGCCAGCAGGTGGACTAGCCAAGAGACCCAGTACTTC	few	TRBV28	TRBJ2-5	TRBD2	13
CASSHVEYEQYF	TGTGCCAGCAGCCATGTTGAATACGAGCAGTACTTC	-	TRBV4-2	TRBJ2-7	-	12
CSARERGLNEQYF	TGCAGTGCTAGGGAGCGGGGTCTCAACGAGCAGTACTTC	-	TRBV20-1	TRBJ2-7	TRBD2	13
CAIRGDGHNSYNSPLHF	TGTGCCATCAGAGGGGACGGGCATAATTCCTATAATTCACCCCTCCACTTT	-	TRBV10-3	TRBJ1-6	-	17
CASSLETGIFETQYF	TGTGCCAGCAGCTTAGAGACAGGGATATTTGAGACCCAGTACTTC	-	TRBV7-2	TRBJ2-5	TRBD1	15
CASSSGQGIYGYTF	TGTGCCAGCAGCTCGGGACAGGGGATCTATGGCTACACCTTC	-	TRBV9	TRBJ1-2	TRBD1	14
CSVLSGGAYNEQFF	TGCAGTGTTCTTAGCGGGGGGGCCTACAATGAGCAGTTCTTC	many	TRBV20-1	TRBJ2-1	TRBD2	14
CASSLQGVGNQPQHF	TGTGCCAGCAGTTTACAGGGGGTGGGCAATCAGCCCCAGCATTTT	few	TRBV27	TRBJ1-5	TRBD1	15
CAGRTGGTDTQYF	TGTGCCGGCCGGACAGGGGGTACAGATACGCAGTATTTT	-	TRBV10-3	TRBJ2-3	TRBD1	13
CASSLAVSRGDYGYTF	TGCGCCAGCAGCTTGGCCGTAAGCAGGGGCGACTATGGCTACACCTTC	-	TRBV5-1	TRBJ1-2	-	16
CASSLPLRDITSPPNEQFF	TGTGCCAGCAGTTTACCCTTACGTGATATCACTAGTCCCCCCAATGAGCAGTTCTTC	-	TRBV28	TRBJ2-1	-	19
CASSVPPDPIQGEQFF	TGTGCCAGCAGCGTTCCCCCGGACCCAATCCAGGGTGAGCAGTTCTTC	few	TRBV9	TRBJ2-1	-	16
CATSNGATNEKLFF	TGTGCCACCTCAAACGGTGCAACTAATGAAAAACTGTTTTTT	few	TRBV28	TRBJ1-4	-	14
CASGAGQPSYGYTF	TGTGCCAGCGGTGCGGGCCAGCCCAGCTATGGCTACACCTTC	-	TRBV6-1	TRBJ1-2	-	14
CASRSGQGSTGELFF	TGCGCCAGCAGATCTGGGCAGGGGAGCACCGGGGAGCTGTTTTTT	few	TRBV5-1	TRBJ2-2	-	15
CASSPQGGNGYTF	TGCGCCAGCAGCCCCCAGGGGGGGAATGGCTACACCTTC	few	TRBV4-3	TRBJ1-2	TRBD1	13
CASSVGPIFGGQNEQFF	TGTGCCAGCAGCGTAGGCCCGATTTTCGGGGGTCAGAATGAGCAGTTCTTC	few	TRBV9	TRBJ2-1	-	17
CASSLLQTYEQYF	TGTGCCAGCAGTTTACTCCAGACCTACGAGCAGTACTTC	few	TRBV12-3/TRBV12-4	TRBJ2-7	-	13
CATKGRLGTDTQYF	TGTGCCACCAAGGGACGCCTTGGCACAGATACGCAGTATTTT	few	TRBV6-1	TRBJ2-3	-	14